This T cell receptor (beta chain) is drawn from a study of response to subunit inactivated influenza vaccine. Study results and limitations: That few new T cells are recruited by each seasonal influenza vaccination was the authors' suggestion.

TCRdb re-called the RT-PCR reads through MiXCR, storing one row per CDR3 protein. Here the sample spans hundreds of thousands of distinct CDR3 sequences, around 14% being singletons. This clonotype has only a few counts. What it binds is not known. The CDR3 is 16 amino acids. V lost 0 bases to trimming and J lost 1 base, with 10 bases between them. CDR1 is KGHSH and CDR2 is LQKENI in the germline V gene. The genes are TRBV18 and TRBJ2-4; D is undetermined. The source material was PBMCs from blood, sampled 14 to 15 days before vaccination. This sequence was found in a man aged 50-59 years who received an inactivated influenza vaccine. The CDR3 DNA reads TGTGCCAGCTCACCACCGGTGGGGTTGGCCAAAAACATTCAGTACTTC. It yields the protein CASSPPVGLAKNIQYF.